These 19 T cell receptor beta chains share one sample of origin, sequenced in a study of shared clonotypes between healthy human individuals. Here immunoSEQ multiplex PCR was the method, and the copy in TCRdb shows in-frame clones only, minus some. The table records about 2.3 million clones, around 93% of them present only once. The sample comprised naive CD4+ T cells from PBMCs. The subset: CD45RA+ positively selected. The receptors were sampled from a man younger than 30 in good health. Some clones in this sample may be carry-over from other donors' samples.

This sequence joins TRBV7-8 and TRBJ1-4, with a tentative D call TRBD1 (6 bases). The germline V gene has CDR1 SGHVS and CDR2 FQNEAQ. Trimming stripped 1 base from V and 5 bases from J, with 11 bases between. The CDR3 runs to 15 residues. As DNA, the CDR3 is TGTGCCAGCAGCTTAGGGGGACACCAGAATGAAAAACTGTTTTTT. Protein product: CASSLGGHQNEKLFF.

The chain has TRBV7-9 and TRBJ1-4; D gene uncertain. V was cut by 1 base and J by 8 bases, with 14 bases left in between. The V gene's germline CDR1 is SEHNR and CDR2 FQNEAQ (reference sequence). This CDR3 contains 15 residues. The CDR3 here is CASSLVRGFEEKLFF. As DNA, the CDR3 is TGTGCCAGCAGCTTAGTCAGAGGGTTCGAGGAAAAACTGTTTTTT.

The CDR3 DNA reads TGTGCCAGCAGCTTAGCGCGGGGGGTTTTATCTGGAAACACCATATATTTT. Its translation is CASSLARGVLSGNTIYF. The V and J genes are TRBV7-6 and TRBJ1-3; possible D gene TRBD1, 5 bases. V was cut by 0 bases and J by 1 base, with 13 bases left in between. Germline V gene sequence: CDR1 SGHVS, CDR2 FNYEAQ. CDR3 length equals 17 residues.

The CDR3 nucleotides are TGCAGCGTGCAGGGACAGGGGTTTGGCTATGGCTACACCTTC. It is translated as CSVQGQGFGYGYTF. The genes are TRBV29-1 and TRBJ1-2; 10 bases match TRBD1. The CDR3 contains 14 residues. CDR1 is SQVTM and CDR2 is ANQGSEA in the germline V gene. V gave up 6 bases and J gave up 4 bases; unmatched junction bases: 8.

The V gene is TRBV27, the J gene TRBJ2-1; D is undetermined. This CDR3 has 11 residues. V was trimmed by 11 bases and J by 7 bases, leaving 12 bases between them. Per germline, CDR1 MNHEY and CDR2 SMNVEV (reference sequence). The CDR3 is CAPARPNEQFF. The CDR3 nucleotides are TGTGCCCCGGCCCGGCCTAATGAGCAGTTCTTC.

The rearrangement joins TRBV6-1 to TRBJ1-2; weak D call: TRBD1 (6 bases). The CDR3 totals 18 residues. Germline CDR1 MNHNS, CDR2 SASEGT. The V end was cut by 2 bases, the J end by 4 bases, with 23 bases between. CDR3: CASSELSLLGGRGYGYTF. The CDR3 nucleotides are TGTGCCAGCAGTGAACTTAGCCTTCTCGGGGGGCGCGGCTATGGCTACACCTTC.

V usage is TRBV6-5 and J usage is TRBJ2-3, with TRBD2 identical over 9 bases. Germline V gives CDR1 MNHEY, CDR2 SVGAGI. This CDR3 comprises 15 residues. J lost 2 bases, V lost 7 bases, and 7 bases had no gene match. CDR3: CASNPGTSFTDTQYF. In DNA form, the CDR3 reads TGTGCCAGCAACCCAGGGACTAGCTTCACAGATACGCAGTATTTT.

The J gene is TRBJ1-3, the V gene TRBV28; D is undetermined. From germline, CDR1 is MDHEN and CDR2 SYDVKM. CDR3 length: 11 residues. Trimming shortened V by 11 bases and J by 0 bases, and 5 bases separated the two germline ends. The CDR3 nucleotides read TGTGCCCTGGGCTCTGGAAACACCATATATTTT. Translation gives CALGSGNTIYF.

The rearrangement uses TRBV11-1 and TRBJ2-3, with 10 bases aligning to TRBD1. Trimming cost V 2 bases and J 6 bases; bases outside gene matches: 8. Germline V lookup: CDR1 SGHAT, CDR2 FQDESV (reference sequence). CDR3 size: 16 residues. DNA for the CDR3: TGTGCCAGCAGCTTACGACAGGGGGCAAATGGTGATACGCAGTATTTT. Its protein is CASSLRQGANGDTQYF.

The V call is TRBV6-1, the J call TRBJ1-1; D is undetermined. The CDR3 is 14 amino acids. V lost 4 bases and J lost 0, with 9 bases in between. Germline V gene lookup returns CDR1 MNHNS and CDR2 SASEGT. CDR3 nucleotide sequence: TGTGCCAGCAGTGTACAGTCCATGAACACTGAAGCTTTCTTT. Its protein product is CASSVQSMNTEAFF.

The chain joins TRBV7-9 to TRBJ1-2; D may be TRBD1 (6 bases). The CDR3 is 14 residues long. The germline V gene encodes CDR1 SEHNR and CDR2 FQNEAQ (reference sequence). Between the trimmed V and J ends, which lost 5 bases and 13 bases, there was a span of 23 bases. The CDR3 spells CASSQPLGAAGLTF. The CDR3 DNA sequence: TGTGCCAGCAGCCAACCCCTGGGGGCCGCGGGGCTCACCTTC.

The chain employs TRBV5-1 and TRBJ2-5, with 7 positions matching TRBD2. Looked up from germline, CDR1 is SGHRS and CDR2 is YFSETQ. V trimming: 0 bases; J trimming: 2 bases; junction bases outside the gene matches: 19. The CDR3 totals 20 residues. The CDR3 here is CASSLDIPISGGGRQETQYF. The CDR3 nucleotides read TGCGCCAGCAGCTTGGACATACCAATATCGGGGGGAGGCCGGCAAGAGACCCAGTACTTC.

The chain combines TRBV5-6 with TRBJ1-2; 8 positions agree with TRBD1. V trimming: 4 bases; J trimming: 7 bases; junction bases outside the gene matches: 6. The CDR3 has 13 residues. The V gene's germline CDR1 is SGHDT and CDR2 YYEEEE. The CDR3 sequence is CASSRYRGIGYTF. In nucleotides, the CDR3 is TGTGCCAGCAGCCGTTACAGGGGGATTGGCTACACCTTC. The whole variable domain, filled in from reference TRBV5-6 and TRBJ1-2, reads DAGVTQSPTHLIKTRGQQVTLRCSPKSGHDTVSWYQQALGQGPQFIFQYYEEEERQRGNFPDRFSGHQFPNYSSELNVNALLLGDSALYLCASSRYRGIGYTFGSGTRLTVV.

This rearrangement joins TRBV6-1 to TRBJ1-1, with D perhaps matching TRBD1 (6 bases). This CDR3 has 14 residues. V gave up 10 bases and J gave up 5 bases, with 20 bases separating them. Germline assignment: CDR1 MNHNS and CDR2 SASEGT. CDR3 protein: CATSGLVTGTEAFF. Written as DNA, the CDR3 is TGTGCCACCTCCGGGCTGGTCACAGGGACTGAAGCTTTCTTT.

The J gene is TRBJ1-2, the V gene TRBV9, with D perhaps matching TRBD1 (5 bases). The V and J ends lost 2 bases and 1 base respectively, with 9 bases between them. CDR3 length equals 14 residues. From germline, CDR1 is SGDLS and CDR2 YYNGEE. The CDR3 bases are TGTGCCAGCAGCGTCATGGGGGGTAACTATGGCTACACCTTC. Its protein is CASSVMGGNYGYTF.

This chain joins TRBV7-3 and TRBJ2-5; D is perhaps TRBD1 or TRBD2 (5 bases each). The CDR3 contains 15 residues. V gave up 5 bases and J gave up 5 bases, with 18 bases separating them. Per germline, CDR1 SGHTA and CDR2 FQGTGA. The CDR3 DNA reads TGTGCCAGCAGCCCCTCTAGAGGGGTGCATGAGACCCAGTACTTC. Translation: CASSPSRGVHETQYF.

This sequence joins TRBV30 and TRBJ2-3, with D possibly being TRBD1 or TRBD2 (6 bases each). Germline CDR1 is GTSNPN and CDR2 is SVGIG (reference sequence). V was clipped by 1 base and J by 3 bases, with 17 bases between them. This CDR3 spans 16 amino acids. The CDR3, as DNA: TGTGCCTGGAGTGCACCTACAGGGAGGCGGACAGATACGCAGTATTTT. It specifies CAWSAPTGRRTDTQYF.

This clone was counted once. The chain has TRBV2 and TRBJ2-7; a possible D gene is TRBD1 (5 bases). Trimming cost V 8 bases and J 2 bases, with 19 bases left between them. In germline, CDR1 is SNHLY, CDR2 FYNNEI. This CDR3 is built from 15 residues. CDR3 sequence reads: CASAVEGVLTYEQYF. Here the CDR3 DNA reads TGTGCCAGCGCCGTGGAAGGGGTTTTGACCTACGAGCAGTACTTC.

V is TRBV28 and J is TRBJ1-2, with 8 nucleotides matching TRBD1. Germline V lookup: CDR1 MDHEN, CDR2 SYDVKM. The CDR3 runs to 13 residues. V gave up 9 bases and J gave up 4 bases; unmatched junction bases: 7. The CDR3 DNA follows: TGTGCCAGTACAGGGGGTGGTAGCTATGGCTACACCTTC. Translation: CASTGGGSYGYTF.